Below, 11 T cell receptor beta chains from the same sample are listed, as sequenced in a study of cytotoxic CD8 clonotypes in ibrutinib-treated CLL. Some clones are missing from TCRdb's copy, which holds only in-frame ones; the method was immunoSEQ multiplex PCR. The data contain some 140,000 clones, 91% of them singletons. The material sequenced was PBMCs, taken after 12 months of ibrutinib treatment. The receptors were sampled from a human donor with chronic lymphocytic leukemia.

The chain uses TRBV12-5 and TRBJ2-3, with D unclear. V was cut by 8 bases and J by 2 bases, with 14 bases left in between. CDR3 length equals 14 residues. The germline gives CDR1 LGHNT, CDR2 FRNRAP. CDR3 sequence: CASSAETPTDTQYF. CDR3 nucleotide sequence: TGTGCTAGTTCGGCCGAAACACCCACAGATACGCAGTATTTT.

The J gene is TRBJ2-7, the V gene TRBV19; D is ambiguous. Germline V gene lookup returns CDR1 LNHDA and CDR2 SQIVND (reference sequence). The CDR3 runs to 12 residues. Trimming took 1 base from V and 4 from J, leaving 5 bases between them. The CDR3 coding sequence is TGTGCCAGTAGTATAGGTAAGTACGAGCAGTACTTC. It specifies CASSIGKYEQYF.

The V and J genes are TRBV28 and TRBJ1-5, with D perhaps matching TRBD1 (6 bases). Germline assignment: CDR1 MDHEN and CDR2 SYDVKM. The CDR3 extends over 16 amino acids. V lost 5 bases and J 3 bases, leaving 17 bases between the germline ends. This CDR3 is CASSIQGVGVNQPQHF. The CDR3 nucleotides read TGTGCCAGCAGTATACAGGGTGTGGGCGTCAATCAGCCCCAGCATTTT.

This clone was recorded once. The rearrangement joins TRBV30 to TRBJ2-7; possibly TRBD2 for D (7 bases). The CDR3 loop spans 14 amino acids. Germline values: CDR1 GTSNPN, CDR2 SVGIG (reference sequence). Trimming left V 3 bases short and J 5 bases short, with 17 bases between. CDR3: CAWSLGGGSHEQYF. For the CDR3, the DNA is TGTGCCTGGAGCCTAGGGGGGGGAAGCCACGAGCAGTACTTC.

V usage is TRBV29-1 and J usage is TRBJ2-7; tentative D call: TRBD1 (5 bases). CDR1 is SQVTM, CDR2 ANQGSEA, per germline. V lost 1 base and J lost 2, with 9 bases in between. The CDR3 loop spans 13 amino acids. The CDR3 DNA reads TGCAGCGTTGAAGTCAGGGAAACCTACGAGCAGTACTTC. Amino acid sequence: CSVEVRETYEQYF.

This sequence joins TRBV9 and TRBJ2-3; TRBD2 matches at 9 bases. Germline V gene lookup returns CDR1 SGDLS and CDR2 YYNGEE. The CDR3 length is 16 residues. V lost 1 base, J lost 2 bases, and 5 bases stayed unmatched. This CDR3 reads CASSVRLAGATDTQYF. The CDR3 nucleotides are TGTGCCAGCAGCGTAAGGTTAGCGGGGGCCACAGATACGCAGTATTTT.

The chain recombines TRBV27 with TRBJ1-5; D is uncertain. The CDR3 spans 14 residues. Between the trimmed V and J ends, which lost 4 bases and 0 bases, there was a span of 7 bases. Germline CDR1 is MNHEY and CDR2 is SMNVEV (reference sequence). CDR3 amino acids: CASSSSYSNQPQHF. The CDR3 coding sequence is TGTGCCAGCAGTTCCAGTTATAGCAATCAGCCCCAGCATTTT.

The V and J genes are TRBV15 and TRBJ2-1; D not certain. The CDR3 contains 12 residues. From germline, CDR1 is LNHNV and CDR2 YYDKDF (reference sequence). V was pared by 0 bases and J by 7 bases, with 4 bases between. The CDR3 protein is CATSRDRNEQFF. The CDR3 DNA reads TGTGCCACCAGCAGAGATCGGAATGAGCAGTTCTTC.

The chain is built from TRBV19 and TRBJ1-2, with 8 bases that match TRBD1. This CDR3 has 14 amino acids. Germline lookup yields CDR1 LNHDA and CDR2 SQIVND (reference sequence). The V segment lost 5 bases and the J segment 6 bases; nucleotides outside the gene matches: 8. CDR3 bases: TGTGCCAGTAGTCCTGGGCAGGGGGCGCATGGCTACACCTTC. It codes for CASSPGQGAHGYTF.

This clone was observed once. The CDR3 DNA sequence: TGTGCCAGCAGTTTAAGGACTAGTGGGGTCACAGATACGCAGTATTTT. Translation: CASSLRTSGVTDTQYF. V gene TRBV28 combines with J gene TRBJ2-3, with 7 bases matching TRBD2. Trimming cost V 2 bases and J 2 bases; bases outside gene matches: 7. The CDR3 is made up of 16 amino acids. Germline V gene lookup returns CDR1 MDHEN and CDR2 SYDVKM.

In DNA form, the CDR3 reads TGCGCCAGCAGCCTGGGTGGACTAGCTATCGAGCAGTACTTC. Translation: CASSLGGLAIEQYF. The V and J genes are TRBV5-1 and TRBJ2-7; 8 nucleotides match TRBD2. V shed 4 bases, J shed 6 bases, and the junction held 9 bases outside the gene matches. Germline CDR1 is SGHRS and CDR2 is YFSETQ. CDR3 length: 14 amino acids. Variable domain in full (rest from reference TRBV5-1 and TRBJ2-7): KAGVTQTPRYLIKTRGQQVTLSCSPISGHRSVSWYQQTPGQGLQFLFEYFSETQRNKGNFPGRFSGRQFSNSRSEMNVSTLELGDSALYLCASSLGGLAIEQYFGPGTRLTVT.